Shown below are 19 T cell receptor beta chains from a single sample sequenced in a study of T cell changes during pregnancy in multiple sclerosis. Clones were read by immunoSEQ multiplex PCR, and TCRdb kept only the in-frame ones, dropping some. Of about 67,000 clones in the sample, roughly nine tenths were seen once. Source: peripheral blood, taken in the second trimester of pregnancy. The receptors come from a female donor with multiple sclerosis, enrolled in a pregnancy study.

V usage is TRBV7-8 and J usage is TRBJ1-5; D not certain. CDR3 size: 15 residues. V was trimmed by 5 bases and J by 1 base, leaving 12 bases between them. Germline values: CDR1 SGHVS, CDR2 FQNEAQ. CDR3 in DNA: TGTGCCAGCAGCCCAAGGAGGGCGAGCAATCAGCCCCAGCATTTT. It yields the protein CASSPRRASNQPQHF.

This clone was detected only once. The chain couples TRBV7-8 to TRBJ1-3, with 7 bases matching TRBD1. The CDR3 consists of 17 residues. Trimming took 1 base from V and 0 from J; bases not matched to a gene: 6. Germline V gives CDR1 SGHVS, CDR2 FQNEAQ. CDR3: CASSLGLTGNSGNTIYF. CDR3 bases: TGTGCCAGCAGCTTAGGTCTGACAGGGAACTCTGGAAACACCATATATTTT.

The chain recombines TRBV6-1 with TRBJ2-7; D is perhaps TRBD2 (6 bases). With 2 bases removed from V and 5 bases from J, the gap between germline ends came to 13 bases. The germline gives CDR1 MNHNS, CDR2 SASEGT. The CDR3 extends over 14 amino acids. The DNA for the CDR3 is TGTGCCAGCAGTGAAAAGGGACTGGTTAACGAGCAGTACTTC. This sequence encodes CASSEKGLVNEQYF.

This rearrangement joins TRBV9 to TRBJ2-1, with 10 bases aligning to TRBD2. Germline assignment: CDR1 SGDLS and CDR2 YYNGEE. The V segment lost 2 bases and the J segment 6 bases; nucleotides outside the gene matches: 5. The CDR3 spans 15 residues. In DNA, the CDR3 is TGTGCCAGCAGCGTGGGGCTAGCGGGGGCCAATGAGCAGTTCTTC. This translates into CASSVGLAGANEQFF.

CDR3 residues: CASSSYASGPNEQFF. CDR3 nucleotides: TGCGCCAGCAGCTCGTATGCTAGCGGACCCAATGAGCAGTTCTTC. This chain connects TRBV5-1 to TRBJ2-1; 7 bases match TRBD2. The J segment lost 6 bases and the V segment lost 3 bases, leaving 9 bases of the junction unmatched. The germline CDR1 and CDR2 sequences are SGHRS and YFSETQ. This CDR3 is 15 amino acids long. Variable domain in full (rest from reference TRBV5-1 and TRBJ2-1): KAGVTQTPRYLIKTRGQQVTLSCSPISGHRSVSWYQQTPGQGLQFLFEYFSETQRNKGNFPGRFSGRQFSNSRSEMNVSTLELGDSALYLCASSSYASGPNEQFFGPGTRLTVL.

The chain combines TRBV7-9 with TRBJ2-7; 12 bases fit TRBD2. Germline V CDR1 and CDR2: SEHNR, FQNEAQ (reference sequence). V shed 5 bases and J 4 bases; nucleotides not matched to a gene: 6. The CDR3 consists of 15 residues. CDR3 coding DNA: TGTGCCAGCAGCCTGACTAGCGGGAGACTGTACGAGCAGTACTTC. It yields the protein CASSLTSGRLYEQYF.

The chain recombines TRBV2 with TRBJ1-4; 7 nucleotides agree with TRBD1. CDR3 length: 15 residues. Trimming cost V 1 base and J 6 bases; bases outside gene matches: 5. Per germline, CDR1 SNHLY and CDR2 FYNNEI. DNA of the CDR3: TGTGCCAGCAGTGAAGGAGGGGGCTGGGATGAAAAACTGTTTTTT. It translates to CASSEGGGWDEKLFF. Drawing the rest from reference TRBV2 and TRBJ1-4, the complete variable domain is EPEVTQTPSHQVTQMGQEVILRCVPISNHLYFYWYRQILGQKVEFLVSFYNNEISEKSEIFDDQFSVERPDGSNFTLKIRSTKLEDSAMYFCASSEGGGWDEKLFFGSGTQLSVL.

The genes are TRBV2 and TRBJ2-5, with D maybe TRBD2 (5 bases). This CDR3 region has 13 residues. Deletions cut 7 bases from V and 0 bases from J, with 9 bases between. Germline lookup yields CDR1 SNHLY and CDR2 FYNNEI. CDR3 DNA: TGTGCCAGCATAGCGCAATACCAAGAGACCCAGTACTTC. This gives the protein CASIAQYQETQYF.

The V call is TRBV7-8, the J call TRBJ1-2; D is ambiguous. The CDR3 covers 12 residues. Germline lookup yields CDR1 SGHVS and CDR2 FQNEAQ. V lost 2 bases and J lost 4, with 5 bases in between. The CDR3 is CASSLSGYGYTF. The CDR3 DNA is TGTGCCAGCAGCTTATCGGGCTATGGCTACACCTTC.

J is TRBJ2-7 and V is TRBV7-3, with 9 bases aligning to TRBD2. V gave up 1 base and J gave up 2 bases; unmatched junction bases: 0. The CDR3 loop spans 14 amino acids. From germline, CDR1 is SGHTA and CDR2 FQGTGA. For the CDR3, the DNA is TGTGCCAGCAGCTTAAGCGGGGGGGCCTACGAGCAGTACTTC. Its protein product is CASSLSGGAYEQYF.

V usage is TRBV10-3 and J usage is TRBJ1-3, with a weak D call TRBD1 (6 bases). The germline V gene has CDR1 ENHRY and CDR2 SYGVKD. Trimming left V 6 bases short and J 0 bases short, with 12 bases between. The CDR3 loop spans 15 amino acids. The CDR3 DNA follows: TGTGCCATCAGGGGGGAGGGACACTCTGGAAACACCATATATTTT. It specifies CAIRGEGHSGNTIYF.

The J gene is TRBJ1-3, the V gene TRBV7-9, with 7 bases that match TRBD1. The V segment lost 5 bases and the J segment 4 bases; nucleotides outside the gene matches: 5. The germline V gene encodes CDR1 SEHNR and CDR2 FQNEAQ (reference sequence). This CDR3 comprises 14 residues. The CDR3 spells CASSTQGSGNTIYF. As DNA, the CDR3 is TGTGCCAGCAGCACACAGGGGTCAGGAAACACCATATATTTT.

V is TRBV19 and J is TRBJ1-5; D is perhaps TRBD1 (6 bases). V gave up 6 bases and J gave up 0 bases, with 21 bases separating them. Germline V lookup: CDR1 LNHDA, CDR2 SQIVND (reference sequence). This CDR3 comprises 18 residues. For the CDR3, the DNA is TGTGCCAGTAGGGAACAGGGAGCGCCGCCTTATAGCAATCAGCCCCAGCATTTT. Its translation: CASREQGAPPYSNQPQHF. Together with reference TRBV19 and TRBJ1-5, the CDR3 gives the full variable domain: DGGITQSPKYLFRKEGQNVTLSCEQNLNHDAMYWYRQDPGQGLRLIYYSQIVNDFQKGDIAEGYSVSREKKESFPLTVTSAQKNPTAFYLCASREQGAPPYSNQPQHFGDGTRLSIL.

The rearrangement uses TRBV7-2 and TRBJ1-2; unclear D gene. V lost 7 bases and J 8 bases, leaving 17 bases between the germline ends. Germline assignment: CDR1 SGHTA and CDR2 FQGNSA. This CDR3 is 13 amino acids long. CDR3 sequence: CASTRAPGRGYTF. The CDR3 coding sequence is TGTGCCAGCACCCGGGCACCCGGGAGGGGCTACACCTTC.

The chain is built from TRBV5-3 and TRBJ2-4; 7 positions agree with TRBD1. TRBV5-3 counts as an open reading frame of uncertain function. The CDR3 loop spans 17 amino acids. With V trimmed by 5 bases and J by 0 bases, 11 bases remained unmatched. The CDR3: CARRDGPGQRAKNIQYF. The CDR3, as DNA: TGTGCCAGAAGGGATGGACCGGGACAGCGAGCCAAAAACATTCAGTACTTC.

J is TRBJ2-1 and V is TRBV7-9, with 9 bases matching TRBD1. The CDR3 is made up of 15 amino acids. Germline CDR1 is SEHNR and CDR2 is FQNEAQ (reference sequence). V lost 4 bases, J lost 9 bases, and 10 bases stayed unmatched. CDR3 residues: CASSSVGRGQGEQFF. CDR3 DNA sequence: TGTGCCAGCAGCTCAGTAGGGAGGGGACAGGGTGAGCAGTTCTTC.

CDR3 sequence reads: CASSMVIRGSGNTIYF. The CDR3 bases are TGTGCCAGTAGTATGGTCATTAGGGGATCTGGAAACACCATATATTTT. V and J are TRBV19 and TRBJ1-3; D perhaps matches TRBD1 (5 bases). The V end was cut by 3 bases, the J end by 1 base, with 13 bases between. The V gene's germline CDR1 is LNHDA and CDR2 SQIVND (reference sequence). The CDR3 is 16 amino acids.

The V and J genes are TRBV29-1 and TRBJ2-2; 8 bases align to TRBD2. After removal of 6 bases from V and 3 bases from J, the junction contained 12 bases not matched to a gene. CDR3 length: 16 residues. In germline, CDR1 is SQVTM, CDR2 ANQGSEA. CDR3: CSVRRGGSLDTGELFF. CDR3 sequence (DNA): TGCAGCGTACGTCGCGGGGGGAGTCTCGACACCGGGGAGCTGTTTTTT.

The DNA for the CDR3 is TGTGCCAGCAGTTTCCCGGACAGGGCGGAAGCTTTCTTT. This codes for CASSFPDRAEAFF. J is TRBJ1-1 and V is TRBV28; 8 nucleotides match TRBD1. The CDR3 consists of 13 residues. Unmatched junction bases numbered 5, after V lost 3 bases and J lost 8 bases. In germline, CDR1 is MDHEN, CDR2 SYDVKM. The variable domain in full, with the rest retrieved from reference TRBV28 and TRBJ1-1, is DVKVTQSSRYLVKRTGEKVFLECVQDMDHENMFWYRQDPGLGLRLIYFSYDVKMKEKGDIPEGYSVSREKKERFSLILESASTNQTSMYLCASSFPDRAEAFFGQGTRLTVV.